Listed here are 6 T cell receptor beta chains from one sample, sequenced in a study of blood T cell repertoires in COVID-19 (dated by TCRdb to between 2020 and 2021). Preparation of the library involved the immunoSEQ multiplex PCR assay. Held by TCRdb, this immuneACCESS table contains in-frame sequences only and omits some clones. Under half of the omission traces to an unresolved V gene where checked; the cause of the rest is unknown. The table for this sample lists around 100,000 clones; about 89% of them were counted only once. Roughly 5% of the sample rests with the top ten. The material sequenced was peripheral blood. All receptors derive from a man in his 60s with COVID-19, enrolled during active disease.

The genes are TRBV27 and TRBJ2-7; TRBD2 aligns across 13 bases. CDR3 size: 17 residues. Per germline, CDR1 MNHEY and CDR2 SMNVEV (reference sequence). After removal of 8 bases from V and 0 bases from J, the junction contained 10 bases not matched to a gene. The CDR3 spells CASRPGTSGTSSYEQYF. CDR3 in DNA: TGTGCCAGCCGACCCGGGACTAGCGGGACGAGCTCCTACGAGCAGTACTTC.

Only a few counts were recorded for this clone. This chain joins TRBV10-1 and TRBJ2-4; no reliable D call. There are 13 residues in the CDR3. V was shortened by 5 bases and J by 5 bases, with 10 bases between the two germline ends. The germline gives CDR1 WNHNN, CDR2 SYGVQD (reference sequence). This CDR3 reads CASSSGLENIQYF. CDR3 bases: TGCGCCAGCAGTTCAGGCCTGGAAAACATTCAGTACTTC.

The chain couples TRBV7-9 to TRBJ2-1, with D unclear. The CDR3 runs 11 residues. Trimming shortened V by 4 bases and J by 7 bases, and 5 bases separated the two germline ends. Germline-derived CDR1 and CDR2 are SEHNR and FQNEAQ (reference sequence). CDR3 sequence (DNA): TGTGCCAGCAGCTCCCGGAATGAGCAGTTCTTC. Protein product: CASSSRNEQFF. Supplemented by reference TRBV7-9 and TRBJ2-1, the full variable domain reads DTGVSQNPRHKITKRGQNVTFRCDPISEHNRLYWYRQTLGQGPEFLTYFQNEAQLEKSRLLSDRFSAERPKGSFSTLEIQRTEQGDSAMYLCASSSRNEQFFGPGTRLTVL.

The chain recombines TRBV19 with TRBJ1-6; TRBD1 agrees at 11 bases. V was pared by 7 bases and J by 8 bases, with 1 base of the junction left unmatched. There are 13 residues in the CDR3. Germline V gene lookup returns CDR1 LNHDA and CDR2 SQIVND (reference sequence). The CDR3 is CASKGQGDSPLHF. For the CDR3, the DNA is TGTGCCAGTAAGGGACAGGGGGATTCACCCCTCCACTTT.

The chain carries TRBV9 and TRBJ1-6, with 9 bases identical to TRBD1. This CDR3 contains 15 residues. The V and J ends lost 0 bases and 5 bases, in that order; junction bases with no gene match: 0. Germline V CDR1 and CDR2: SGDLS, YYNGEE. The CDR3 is CASSVGTGDNSPLHF. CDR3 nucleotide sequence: TGTGCCAGCAGCGTAGGGACAGGGGATAATTCACCCCTCCACTTT.

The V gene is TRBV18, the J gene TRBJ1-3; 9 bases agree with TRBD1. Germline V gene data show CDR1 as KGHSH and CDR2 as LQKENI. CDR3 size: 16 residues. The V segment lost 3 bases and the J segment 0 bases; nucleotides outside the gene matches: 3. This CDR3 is CASSPDRGISGNTIYF. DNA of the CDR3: TGTGCCAGCTCACCGGACAGGGGAATCTCTGGAAACACCATATATTTT. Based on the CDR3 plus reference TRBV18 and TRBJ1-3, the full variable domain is NAGVMQNPRHLVRRRGQEARLRCSPMKGHSHVYWYRQLPEEGLKFMVYLQKENIIDESGMPKERFSAEFPKEGPSILRIQQVVRGDSAAYFCASSPDRGISGNTIYFGEGSWLTVV.